The 25 T cell receptor beta chains reported below all come from one sample, sequenced in a study of T cell responses to AZD1222 COVID-19 vaccine. Data came from immunoSEQ multiplex PCR; TCRdb stores just in-frame clones and leaves some out. The table lists over 150,000 clones, 70% to 90% of them singletons. Specimen: peripheral blood, collected on day 0 of AZD1222 vaccination. The source of these receptors is an adult in good health.

CDR3 bases: TGTGCCAGCAGGTTGGCAGGGGGTGGCTACACCTTC. Protein: CASRLAGGGYTF. The rearrangement links TRBV6-5 to TRBJ1-2; 7 nucleotides align to TRBD1. The ends lost 6 bases at V and 7 bases at J; junction bases unmatched: 5. This CDR3 spans 12 amino acids. Per germline, CDR1 MNHEY and CDR2 SVGAGI.

V is TRBV29-1 and J is TRBJ1-3; D remains unclear. Looked up from germline, CDR1 is SQVTM and CDR2 is ANQGSEA. V lost 4 bases and J lost 7, with 5 bases in between. CDR3 length equals 10 residues. The CDR3 spells CSVVRNTIYF. The DNA for the CDR3 is TGCAGCGTTGTGAGGAACACCATATATTTT.

This chain uses TRBV15 with TRBJ1-5; 9 bases fit TRBD1. Germline lookup yields CDR1 LNHNV and CDR2 YYDKDF (reference sequence). V dropped 6 bases and J dropped 5; count of bases not matched to a gene: 14. This CDR3 has 17 amino acids. CDR3 nucleotides: TGTGCCACCAGTAGTACAGGGGGCAAGTCCCATTATCAGCCCCAGCATTTT. It codes for CATSSTGGKSHYQPQHF.

The rearrangement links TRBV30 to TRBJ1-2; D gene uncertain. Trimming took off 1 base at V and 8 bases at J, with 14 bases between the two ends. The germline V gene has CDR1 GTSNPN and CDR2 SVGIG (reference sequence). The CDR3 loop spans 13 amino acids. The CDR3 region has the DNA TGTGCCTGGAGTGACGACCGTCGTAGAGGCTACACCTTC. Amino acid sequence: CAWSDDRRRGYTF.

CDR3 amino acids: CAWIPQGYGNTIYF. CDR3 coding DNA: TGTGCCTGGATACCGCAAGGGTATGGAAACACCATATATTTT. The rearrangement joins TRBV30 to TRBJ1-3; D remains ambiguous. V was shortened by 4 bases and J by 3 bases, with 13 bases between the two germline ends. The CDR3 is 14 amino acids. Germline CDR1 and CDR2: GTSNPN and SVGIG (reference sequence).

This CDR3 is CASSQVNSNNEQFF. DNA of the CDR3: TGTGCCAGCAGCCAAGTCAACAGCAACAATGAGCAGTTCTTC. The V gene is TRBV3-1 (or the pseudogene TRBV3-2), the J gene TRBJ2-1, with unresolved D. The V and J ends lost 1 base and 5 bases respectively, with 9 bases between them. Germline CDR1 LGHDT, CDR2 YNNKEL (reference sequence). The CDR3 loop spans 14 amino acids.

This clone showed up just a few times. The chain joins TRBV4-2 to TRBJ1-2; 8 nucleotides line up with TRBD1. The V gene end was trimmed by 4 bases and the J gene end by 5 bases; junction bases not matched to a gene: 9. CDR1 and CDR2 (germline): LGHNA, YNFKEQ. The CDR3 runs 15 residues. The CDR3 coding sequence is TGTGCCAGCAGCCCGGGGCAGGGGGCGATGTATGGCTACACCTTC. Protein: CASSPGQGAMYGYTF.

The J gene is TRBJ2-7, the V gene TRBV19, with 7 positions matching TRBD2. Trimming took 4 bases from V and 0 from J; bases not matched to a gene: 6. Germline-derived CDR1 and CDR2 are LNHDA and SQIVND (reference sequence). This CDR3 is built from 15 residues. The chain's CDR3 is CASSTLAADSYEQYF. CDR3 DNA sequence: TGTGCCAGTAGTACCCTAGCGGCTGACTCCTACGAGCAGTACTTC.

The rearrangement links TRBV20-1 to TRBJ1-3; D is undetermined. The CDR3 consists of 11 residues. With 6 bases removed from V and 7 bases from J, the gap between germline ends came to 10 bases. Germline lookup yields CDR1 DFQATT and CDR2 SNEGSKA (reference sequence). Here the CDR3 reads CSAKKDNTIYF. The CDR3 nucleotides read TGCAGTGCCAAGAAAGATAACACCATATATTTT.

V usage is TRBV12-3 or TRBV12-4 and J usage is TRBJ1-3, with D hard to call. V lost 6 bases and J 7 bases, leaving 13 bases between the germline ends. There are 13 residues in the CDR3. CDR3 residues: CASRLPVVNTIYF. In nucleotides, the CDR3 is TGTGCCAGCAGACTCCCAGTCGTTAACACCATATATTTT.

The chain carries TRBV5-1 and TRBJ2-2; 10 bases match TRBD2. The CDR3 extends over 14 amino acids. Germline lookup yields CDR1 SGHRS and CDR2 YFSETQ. Trimming at V came to 6 bases and at J to 3 bases, leaving 2 bases not matched to a gene. The DNA of the CDR3 is TGCGCCAGCAACCTAGCGGGGGACACCGGGGAGCTGTTTTTT. It codes for CASNLAGDTGELFF.

The V call is TRBV18, the J call TRBJ1-1; 8 nucleotides align to TRBD1. This CDR3 region has 15 residues. Germline-derived CDR1 and CDR2 are KGHSH and LQKENI. V lost 6 bases to trimming and J lost 6 bases; unmatched junction nucleotides: 12. CDR3 sequence reads: CASSPGTGRHAEAFF. The CDR3 DNA sequence: TGTGCCAGCTCCCCAGGGACAGGACGGCATGCTGAAGCTTTCTTT.

The rearrangement joins TRBV7-9 to TRBJ2-2; D call uncertain. This CDR3 is built from 12 residues. V was cut by 5 bases and J by 7 bases, with 8 bases left in between. Germline-derived CDR1 and CDR2 are SEHNR and FQNEAQ (reference sequence). The CDR3 DNA sequence: TGTGCCAGCAGCCCATCTCTCGGGGAGCTGTTTTTT. It encodes CASSPSLGELFF.

This clone was seen more than once but under ten times. J is TRBJ2-3 and V is TRBV7-9, with 11 positions matching TRBD2. From germline, CDR1 is SEHNR and CDR2 FQNEAQ (reference sequence). Trimming took 6 bases from V and 4 from J; bases not matched to a gene: 15. The CDR3 runs to 18 residues. The CDR3 DNA follows: TGTGCCAGCAGTCTTGGGACTAGCGGTTTGTTGGGGGCAGATACGCAGTATTTT. Protein product: CASSLGTSGLLGADTQYF.

The chain uses TRBV5-4 and TRBJ2-2; the D gene is possibly TRBD1 (5 bases). The CDR3 runs 15 residues. V was trimmed by 0 bases and J by 3 bases, leaving 9 bases between them. Germline lookup yields CDR1 SGHNT and CDR2 YYREEE (reference sequence). The CDR3 nucleotides are TGTGCCAGCAGCTTGGCGACAGCAGACACCGGGGAGCTGTTTTTT. The encoded protein is CASSLATADTGELFF. Based on the CDR3 plus reference TRBV5-4 and TRBJ2-2, the full variable domain is ETGVTQSPTHLIKTRGQQVTLRCSSQSGHNTVSWYQQALGQGPQFIFQYYREEENGRGNFPPRFSGLQFPNYSSELNVNALELDDSALYLCASSLATADTGELFFGEGSRLTVL.

V is TRBV6-1 and J is TRBJ1-1; D is undetermined. Deletions cut 5 bases from V and 2 bases from J, with 15 bases between. The CDR3 length is 15 residues. CDR1 is MNHNS, CDR2 SASEGT, per germline. The CDR3 sequence: CASSLALGINTEAFF. The DNA of the CDR3 is TGTGCCAGCAGTCTGGCGTTGGGAATTAACACTGAAGCTTTCTTT.

The chain joins TRBV3-1 (or the pseudogene TRBV3-2) to TRBJ2-2; 10 bases are a match to TRBD2. The CDR3 runs to 15 residues. Per germline, CDR1 LGHDT and CDR2 YNNKEL (reference sequence). After removal of 4 bases from V and 6 bases from J, the junction contained 5 bases not matched to a gene. CDR3 loop: CASSPTGTSAGELFF. The DNA for the CDR3 is TGTGCCAGCAGCCCGACCGGGACTAGCGCCGGGGAGCTGTTTTTT.

This chain links TRBV5-1 with TRBJ1-4, with D possibly matching TRBD1 (5 bases). Between the trimmed V and J ends, which lost 4 bases and 4 bases, there was a span of 11 bases. Germline V gene sequence: CDR1 SGHRS, CDR2 YFSETQ. The CDR3 sequence is 14 residues long. The CDR3 DNA reads TGCGCCAGCAGCCCAGGGACGGGTAATGAAAAACTGTTTTTT. Its protein is CASSPGTGNEKLFF. The complete variable domain, with remaining parts taken from reference TRBV5-1 and TRBJ1-4, reads KAGVTQTPRYLIKTRGQQVTLSCSPISGHRSVSWYQQTPGQGLQFLFEYFSETQRNKGNFPGRFSGRQFSNSRSEMNVSTLELGDSALYLCASSPGTGNEKLFFGSGTQLSVL.

The CDR3 coding sequence is TGTGCCAGCAGTTTTCTCGCTAGCGGGGCCTACGAGCAGTACTTC. Its translation: CASSFLASGAYEQYF. The chain couples TRBV27 to TRBJ2-7; 9 bases agree with TRBD2. The CDR3 loop spans 15 amino acids. Losses at the gene ends were 3 bases for V and 2 bases for J; bases not matched to a gene: 5. Germline V lookup: CDR1 MNHEY, CDR2 SMNVEV (reference sequence).

This clone was found once. This chain links TRBV11-2 with TRBJ2-3, with 9 nucleotides matching TRBD2. The CDR3 is 15 amino acids. V lost 5 bases, J lost 5 bases, and 8 bases stayed unmatched. Germline V CDR1 and CDR2: SGHAT, FQNNGV. The CDR3 coding sequence is TGTGCCAGCAGCCCCGAAAGCGGGGGGAAAGATACGCAGTATTTT. Translation gives CASSPESGGKDTQYF.

The CDR3 sequence: CASSLDSRMYF. As DNA, the CDR3 is TGCGCCAGCAGCTTGGACAGCCGTATGTACTTC. The V call is TRBV5-1, the J call TRBJ2-7, with D uncertain. CDR1 is SGHRS, CDR2 YFSETQ, per germline. This CDR3 has 11 amino acids. The V end lost 0 bases, the J end lost 12 bases, and 10 bases lay between the germline ends.

Remarks on this clone: At one of its ends the junction is not consistent with the germline gene, which may arise from a read error. The chain is built from TRBV7-7 and TRBJ2-5, with D possibly being TRBD2 (5 bases). CDR3 length: 13 residues. Germline V gives CDR1 SSHAT, CDR2 FNYEAQ (reference sequence). In DNA, the CDR3 is TGTGCTAGCAGCAGAAGTCGGGGAGAGACCCAGTACTTC. It translates to CASSRSRGETQYF.

V and J are TRBV19 and TRBJ1-6; possibly TRBD1 for D (6 bases). V was pared by 3 bases and J by 0 bases, with 12 bases between. The CDR3 runs to 17 residues. Germline V gene lookup returns CDR1 LNHDA and CDR2 SQIVND (reference sequence). CDR3 in amino acids: CASSMRTAFSYNSPLHF. CDR3 sequence (DNA): TGTGCCAGTAGTATGCGGACAGCTTTCTCCTATAATTCACCCCTCCACTTT.

CDR3: CASSLDWGPEKEKLFF. CDR3 bases: TGTGCCAGCAGCTTAGATTGGGGCCCCGAGAAGGAAAAACTGTTTTTT. The gene calls are TRBV11-2 and TRBJ1-4; D might be TRBD1 (5 bases). Trimming left V 0 bases short and J 8 bases short, with 16 bases between. Germline V gene data show CDR1 as SGHAT and CDR2 as FQNNGV. The CDR3 has 16 residues.

This clone showed up just once. The rearrangement links TRBV3-1 (or the pseudogene TRBV3-2) to TRBJ1-1; D possibly corresponds to TRBD1 (5 bases). The V gene lost 2 bases and the J gene lost 1 base, with 20 bases spanning the gap. CDR3 length: 18 residues. Germline V gene sequence: CDR1 LGHDT, CDR2 YNNKEL (reference sequence). The CDR3 sequence is CASSQQRPGGSRNTEAFF. CDR3 DNA sequence: TGTGCCAGCAGCCAACAACGGCCGGGGGGGTCACGGAACACTGAAGCTTTCTTT.